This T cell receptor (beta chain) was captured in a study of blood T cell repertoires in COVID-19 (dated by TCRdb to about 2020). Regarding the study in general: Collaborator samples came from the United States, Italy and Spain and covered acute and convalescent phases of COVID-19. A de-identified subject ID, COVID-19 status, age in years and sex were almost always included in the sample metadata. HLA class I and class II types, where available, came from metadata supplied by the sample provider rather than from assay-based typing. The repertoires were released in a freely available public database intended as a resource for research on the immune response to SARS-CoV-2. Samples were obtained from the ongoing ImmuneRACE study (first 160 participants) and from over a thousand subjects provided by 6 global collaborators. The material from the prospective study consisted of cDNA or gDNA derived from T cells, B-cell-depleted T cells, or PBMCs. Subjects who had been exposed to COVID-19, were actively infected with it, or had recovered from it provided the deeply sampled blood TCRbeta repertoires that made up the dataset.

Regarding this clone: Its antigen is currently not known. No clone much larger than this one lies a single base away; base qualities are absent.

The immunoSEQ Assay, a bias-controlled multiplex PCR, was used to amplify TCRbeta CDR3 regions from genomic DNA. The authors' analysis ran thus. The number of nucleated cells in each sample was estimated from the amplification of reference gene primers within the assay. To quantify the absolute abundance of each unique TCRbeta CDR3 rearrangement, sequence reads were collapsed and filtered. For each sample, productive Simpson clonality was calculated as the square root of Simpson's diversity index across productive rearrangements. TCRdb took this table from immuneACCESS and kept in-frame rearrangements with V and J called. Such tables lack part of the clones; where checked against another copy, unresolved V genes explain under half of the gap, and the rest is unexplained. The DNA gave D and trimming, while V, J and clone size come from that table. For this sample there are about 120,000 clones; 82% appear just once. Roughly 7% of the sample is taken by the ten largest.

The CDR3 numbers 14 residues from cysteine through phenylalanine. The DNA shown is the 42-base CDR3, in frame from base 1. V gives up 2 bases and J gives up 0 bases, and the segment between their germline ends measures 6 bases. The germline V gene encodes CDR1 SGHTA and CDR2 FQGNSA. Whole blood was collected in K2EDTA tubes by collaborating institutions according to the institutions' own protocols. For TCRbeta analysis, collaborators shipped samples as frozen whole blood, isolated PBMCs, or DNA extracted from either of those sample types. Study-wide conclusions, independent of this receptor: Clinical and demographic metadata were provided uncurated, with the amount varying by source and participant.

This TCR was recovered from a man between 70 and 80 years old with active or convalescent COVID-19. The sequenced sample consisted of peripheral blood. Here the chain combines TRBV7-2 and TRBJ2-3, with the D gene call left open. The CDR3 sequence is CASSLQASTDTQYF. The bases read TGTGCCAGCAGCTTACAGGCGAGCACAGATACGCAGTATTTT. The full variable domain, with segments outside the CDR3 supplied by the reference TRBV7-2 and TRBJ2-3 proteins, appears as GAGVSQSPSNKVTEKGKDVELRCDPISGHTALYWYRQSLGQGLEFLIYFQGNSAPDKSGLPSDRFSAERTGGSVSTLTIQRTQQEDSAVYLCASSLQASTDTQYFGPGTRLTVL.